The 21 T cell receptor beta chains presented below share a single source sample, sequenced in a study of blood T cell repertoires in COVID-19. Produced via immunoSEQ multiplex PCR; TCRdb's table is partial and in-frame only. The table shows about 230,000 clones, with roughly 85% occurring only once. Sequenced input: peripheral blood. The receptors derive from a woman between 70 and 85 years old with active or convalescent COVID-19.

This clone has only one observation. The rearrangement joins TRBV5-1 to TRBJ2-3; TRBD1 agrees at 7 bases. The germline V gene encodes CDR1 SGHRS and CDR2 YFSETQ. There are 15 residues in the CDR3. The V gene end was trimmed by 0 bases and the J gene end by 1 base; junction bases not matched to a gene: 2. The CDR3 spells CASSLEGAGTDTQYF. The CDR3 bases are TGCGCCAGCAGCTTGGAGGGGGCCGGCACAGATACGCAGTATTTT.

The chain is built from TRBV11-2 and TRBJ2-2, with D possibly matching TRBD2 (5 bases). Deletions cut 4 bases from V and 6 bases from J, with 15 bases between. From germline, CDR1 is SGHAT and CDR2 FQNNGV. The CDR3 spans 15 residues. The CDR3 spells CASSSEGSHPGELFF. The CDR3 coding sequence is TGTGCCAGCAGCTCTGAGGGCAGCCATCCCGGGGAGCTGTTTTTT.

The rearrangement uses TRBV6-5 and TRBJ1-2; no firm D call. Germline-derived CDR1 and CDR2 are MNHEY and SVGAGI. This CDR3 region has 10 residues. Trimming took 9 bases from V and 6 from J, leaving 8 bases between them. The chain's CDR3 is CASNRDGYTF. The CDR3 DNA is TGTGCCAGTAATCGGGATGGCTACACCTTC.

V usage is TRBV30 and J usage is TRBJ2-1, with 7 bases lining up with TRBD2. V was clipped by 4 bases and J by 9 bases; unmatched bases: 9. The CDR3 loop spans 13 amino acids. The germline gives CDR1 GTSNPN, CDR2 SVGIG (reference sequence). The CDR3 loop is CAWKVAGVGEQFF. The DNA for the CDR3 is TGTGCCTGGAAGGTGGCGGGAGTGGGTGAGCAGTTCTTC.

The J gene is TRBJ1-6, the V gene TRBV27, with 7 bases lining up with TRBD1. CDR3 length equals 13 residues. Germline assignment: CDR1 MNHEY and CDR2 SMNVEV (reference sequence). With 6 bases clipped from V and 10 bases from J, the junction kept 6 bases outside the gene matches. The CDR3 region has the DNA TGTGCCAGCAGGACAGGGTTTCAATCACCCCTCCACTTT. This encodes CASRTGFQSPLHF.

The chain combines TRBV5-6 with TRBJ1-2; D call uncertain. The CDR3 extends over 13 amino acids. Between the trimmed V and J ends, which lost 5 bases and 7 bases, there was a span of 15 bases. Germline CDR1 SGHDT, CDR2 YYEEEE. Here the CDR3 DNA reads TGTGCCAGCAGTTCTGACACCGACGTTGGCTACACCTTC. It translates to CASSSDTDVGYTF.

This sequence joins TRBV20-1 and TRBJ2-3; weak D call: TRBD1 (5 bases). V gave up 3 bases and J gave up 4 bases, with 5 bases separating them. CDR1 and CDR2 from the germline V gene are DFQATT and SNEGSKA (reference sequence). CDR3 length: 11 amino acids. Written as DNA, the CDR3 is TGCAGTGCTAGGGGGCCAGATACGCAGTATTTT. This gives the protein CSARGPDTQYF.

This clone was seen only a few times. This chain connects TRBV29-1 to TRBJ2-7, with 7 bases aligning to TRBD1. The trim removed 4 bases at V and 3 bases at J, leaving 6 bases unmatched. Germline values: CDR1 SQVTM, CDR2 ANQGSEA. The CDR3 is 13 amino acids. The CDR3 sequence is CSVVRDSGYEQYF. The CDR3 nucleotides are TGCAGCGTTGTTAGGGACAGCGGCTACGAGCAGTACTTC.

V gene TRBV6-1 combines with J gene TRBJ1-1, with D possibly matching TRBD1 (5 bases). Germline CDR1 is MNHNS and CDR2 is SASEGT. V lost 3 bases, J lost 6 bases, and 17 bases lay in between. The CDR3 runs 15 residues. CDR3: CASSEGGEGKAEAFF. The CDR3 nucleotides read TGTGCCAGCAGTGAGGGGGGTGAGGGGAAGGCTGAAGCTTTCTTT.

This clone appeared once. At the DNA level, this CDR3 is encoded by other sequences in the same sample as well. V gene TRBV7-3 combines with J gene TRBJ1-1; possible D gene TRBD1, 6 bases. This CDR3 is built from 13 residues. With 5 bases removed from V and 3 bases from J, the gap between germline ends came to 10 bases. From germline, CDR1 is SGHTA and CDR2 FQGTGA. CDR3 residues: CASSPNRDTEAFF. For the CDR3, the DNA is TGTGCCAGCAGCCCGAACAGGGACACTGAAGCTTTCTTT.

The chain recombines TRBV3-1 (or the pseudogene TRBV3-2) with TRBJ2-7; perhaps TRBD1 as D (6 bases). This CDR3 has 12 amino acids. Germline assignment: CDR1 LGHDT and CDR2 YNNKEL (reference sequence). Trimming shortened V by 4 bases and J by 6 bases, and 10 bases separated the two germline ends. The CDR3 sequence: CASSPLGGEQYF. The CDR3 bases are TGTGCCAGCAGCCCGCTAGGGGGCGAGCAGTACTTC.

The V and J genes are TRBV2 and TRBJ2-5, with TRBD2 identical over 7 bases. Unmatched junction bases numbered 4, after V lost 7 bases and J lost 2 bases. CDR1 and CDR2 from the germline V gene are SNHLY and FYNNEI. This CDR3 region has 13 residues. As DNA, the CDR3 is TGTGCCAGCATGAGGCGGGGGCAAGAGACCCAGTACTTC. This codes for CASMRRGQETQYF.

A single count supports this clone. The CDR3 sequence is CAISETREAGEQFF. The CDR3 DNA is TGTGCCATCAGTGAGACCAGGGAAGCGGGTGAGCAGTTCTTC. J is TRBJ2-1 and V is TRBV10-3; weak D call: TRBD2 (6 bases). CDR1 is ENHRY, CDR2 SYGVKD, per germline. The CDR3 contains 14 residues. V lost 2 bases, J lost 9 bases, and 14 bases lay in between.

V and J are TRBV10-3 and TRBJ1-1; 9 bases map to TRBD1. The trim removed 4 bases at V and 5 bases at J, leaving 8 bases unmatched. The germline CDR1 and CDR2 sequences are ENHRY and SYGVKD. This CDR3 comprises 15 residues. The CDR3 loop is CAISGGTGRYTEAFF. The CDR3 DNA reads TGTGCCATCAGTGGCGGGACAGGGAGGTATACTGAAGCTTTCTTT.

The V gene is TRBV15, the J gene TRBJ1-5; TRBD1 might be the D (6 bases). The CDR3 covers 15 residues. Looked up from germline, CDR1 is LNHNV and CDR2 is YYDKDF (reference sequence). The V end lost 2 bases, the J end lost 1 base, and 9 bases lay between the germline ends. The DNA of the CDR3 is TGTGCCACCAGCAGATTCACAGGGAGCAATCAGCCCCAGCATTTT. This encodes CATSRFTGSNQPQHF.

The V call is TRBV7-6, the J call TRBJ1-2; the D gene is possibly TRBD1 (6 bases). In germline, CDR1 is SGHVS, CDR2 FNYEAQ. The CDR3 has 13 amino acids. Trimming stripped 4 bases from V and 5 bases from J, with 11 bases between. CDR3 loop: CASSSTQGYGYTF. In DNA, the CDR3 is TGTGCCAGCAGCTCCACTCAGGGGTATGGCTACACCTTC.

The rearrangement uses TRBV19 and TRBJ2-3; a possible D gene is TRBD2 (6 bases). The CDR3 loop spans 12 amino acids. Trimming took off 4 bases at V and 11 bases at J, with 13 bases between the two ends. Germline V gene sequence: CDR1 LNHDA, CDR2 SQIVND (reference sequence). This CDR3 reads CASSTRDFKQYF. CDR3 nucleotide sequence: TGTGCCAGTAGTACCCGGGACTTTAAGCAGTATTTT.

The CDR3 loop reads CASFQTGTGGHEQFF. The CDR3 coding sequence is TGTGCCAGCTTCCAAACCGGGACAGGGGGGCATGAGCAGTTCTTC. The rearrangement uses TRBV2 and TRBJ2-1; 11 nucleotides align to TRBD1. The germline gives CDR1 SNHLY, CDR2 FYNNEI. The ends lost 8 bases at V and 8 bases at J; junction bases unmatched: 11. The CDR3 extends over 15 amino acids.

This sequence joins TRBV5-4 and TRBJ2-5; D may be TRBD1 (7 bases). V lost 2 bases to trimming and J lost 2 bases, with 13 bases between them. The germline V gene encodes CDR1 SGHNT and CDR2 YYREEE (reference sequence). The length of the CDR3 is 15 residues. CDR3 loop: CASSFGGGPQETQYF. DNA for the CDR3: TGTGCCAGCAGCTTCGGAGGGGGCCCTCAAGAGACCCAGTACTTC.

The rearrangement links TRBV2 to TRBJ1-2; 7 bases are shared with TRBD1. V lost 10 bases and J lost 5; bases outside the gene matches: 13. This CDR3 has 14 residues. From germline, CDR1 is SNHLY and CDR2 FYNNEI. CDR3 DNA sequence: TGTGCCAACTCACGACAGGGCGCGGGGTATGGCTACACCTTC. Translated, it gives CANSRQGAGYGYTF.

This chain links TRBV5-1 with TRBJ2-5; TRBD2 matches 7 bases. The CDR3 sequence is 18 residues long. The J segment lost 0 bases and the V segment lost 3 bases, leaving 14 bases of the junction unmatched. The germline CDR1 and CDR2 sequences are SGHRS and YFSETQ. CDR3 DNA sequence: TGCGCCAGCAGCTCTCCGACTCCGGGACTACCGTACCAAGAGACCCAGTACTTC. Translating it yields CASSSPTPGLPYQETQYF.